Shown below are 17 T cell receptor beta chains from a single sample sequenced in a study of blood T cell repertoires in COVID-19. Assay used: immunoSEQ multiplex PCR; TCRdb lists only in-frame clones, some missing. The sample records about 270,000 clones, around 84% being singletons. The sequenced sample consisted of peripheral blood. These receptors all stem from a human donor with COVID-19, enrolled during active disease. The donor label of this sample is uncertain.

The genes are TRBV5-1 and TRBJ2-7; the match to TRBD1 covers 9 bases. Trimming cost V 0 bases and J 4 bases; bases outside gene matches: 23. Germline V lookup: CDR1 SGHRS, CDR2 YFSETQ. The CDR3 extends over 21 amino acids. CDR3 nucleotides: TGCGCCAGCAGCTTGGCTCGGGCGTCAGGGACAGGGTCGGCCCATTTTTACGAGCAGTACTTC. Translation: CASSLARASGTGSAHFYEQYF.

This clone was recorded a few times. The genes are TRBV5-1 and TRBJ1-3; 8 positions agree with TRBD1. From germline, CDR1 is SGHRS and CDR2 YFSETQ. J was trimmed by 0 bases and V by 1 base; bases with no gene match: 6. This CDR3 region has 17 residues. CDR3 protein: CASSLSRGPASGNTIYF. CDR3 bases: TGCGCCAGCAGCTTGTCCAGGGGGCCAGCCTCTGGAAACACCATATATTTT. Based on the CDR3 plus reference TRBV5-1 and TRBJ1-3, the full variable domain is KAGVTQTPRYLIKTRGQQVTLSCSPISGHRSVSWYQQTPGQGLQFLFEYFSETQRNKGNFPGRFSGRQFSNSRSEMNVSTLELGDSALYLCASSLSRGPASGNTIYFGEGSWLTVV.

The genes are TRBV7-9 and TRBJ1-2; D might be TRBD1 (6 bases). The CDR3 extends over 14 amino acids. Germline V gives CDR1 SEHNR, CDR2 FQNEAQ (reference sequence). The V and J ends lost 1 base and 8 bases respectively, with 14 bases between them. CDR3 protein: CASSLEIGGQGYTF. CDR3 sequence (DNA): TGTGCCAGCAGCTTAGAAATAGGGGGACAAGGCTACACCTTC.

The chain couples TRBV24-1 to TRBJ2-7; 9 bases match TRBD1. V dropped 9 bases and J dropped 3; count of bases not matched to a gene: 2. There are 12 residues in the CDR3. The germline V gene has CDR1 KGHDR and CDR2 SFDVKD. CDR3 residues: CATQGQGYEQYF. DNA for the CDR3: TGTGCCACCCAGGGACAGGGCTACGAGCAGTACTTC.

J is TRBJ2-1 and V is TRBV19; no clear D. Germline V lookup: CDR1 LNHDA, CDR2 SQIVND (reference sequence). The CDR3 covers 14 residues. The V and J ends lost 3 bases and 8 bases respectively, with 14 bases between them. CDR3 protein: CASSIAIARDEQFF. For the CDR3, the DNA is TGTGCCAGTAGTATCGCAATAGCCCGCGATGAGCAGTTCTTC.

The chain carries TRBV5-4 and TRBJ2-1, with 7 bases that match TRBD2. The CDR3 loop spans 16 amino acids. V shed 4 bases, J shed 4 bases, and the junction held 11 bases outside the gene matches. Germline values: CDR1 SGHNT, CDR2 YYREEE (reference sequence). The CDR3 DNA follows: TGTGCCAGCAGCCCGGGCGGGACTACAACTTACAATGAGCAGTTCTTC. Translated, it gives CASSPGGTTTYNEQFF.

This chain joins TRBV28 and TRBJ1-5; TRBD1 aligns across 8 bases. Germline loops: CDR1 MDHEN, CDR2 SYDVKM. The CDR3 is 14 residues long. The ends lost 6 bases at V and 11 bases at J; junction bases unmatched: 12. The CDR3 spells CASRPPGQVEAQHF. The CDR3 DNA follows: TGTGCCAGCAGGCCGCCGGGACAGGTAGAGGCCCAGCATTTT. Together with reference TRBV28 and TRBJ1-5, the CDR3 gives the full variable domain: DVKVTQSSRYLVKRTGEKVFLECVQDMDHENMFWYRQDPGLGLRLIYFSYDVKMKEKGDIPEGYSVSREKKERFSLILESASTNQTSMYLCASRPPGQVEAQHFGDGTRLSIL.

The CDR3 loop is CASSLQQGALDYGYTF. CDR3 DNA sequence: TGCGCCAGCAGCTTACAACAGGGGGCGCTCGACTATGGCTACACCTTC. J is TRBJ1-2 and V is TRBV5-1, with 9 bases that match TRBD1. Germline assignment: CDR1 SGHRS and CDR2 YFSETQ. The CDR3 length is 16 residues. V gave up 2 bases and J gave up 3 bases; unmatched junction bases: 8.

The J gene is TRBJ1-2, the V gene TRBV19, with D possibly TRBD1 on 5 matching bases. Trimming removed 6 bases from V and 8 bases from J, with 16 bases in between. The CDR3 length is 13 residues. The germline CDR1 and CDR2 sequences are LNHDA and SQIVND (reference sequence). CDR3 sequence (DNA): TGTGCCAGTAGGAACCGGGACGCGGGGGGCTACACCTTC. This codes for CASRNRDAGGYTF.

This rearrangement joins TRBV10-2 to TRBJ2-2; D is ambiguous. The CDR3 spans 14 residues. With 7 bases removed from V and 1 base from J, the gap between germline ends came to 10 bases. Per the germline V gene, CDR1 is WSHSY and CDR2 is SAAADI. CDR3 nucleotides: TGCGCCAGCACCGGCAGGCGGAACACCGGGGAGCTGTTTTTT. This translates into CASTGRRNTGELFF.

The V and J genes are TRBV25-1 and TRBJ1-2, with a weak D call TRBD1 (6 bases). V was clipped by 4 bases and J by 8 bases, with 23 bases between them. Germline loops: CDR1 MGHDK, CDR2 SYGVNS. This CDR3 spans 16 amino acids. The CDR3 is CASSASSPGQSRGYTF. In DNA form, the CDR3 reads TGTGCCAGCAGTGCCAGTTCTCCCGGACAGAGTAGGGGCTACACCTTC.

The gene calls are TRBV2 and TRBJ2-7, with 13 bases identical to TRBD2. Germline V gene lookup returns CDR1 SNHLY and CDR2 FYNNEI. The CDR3 extends over 15 amino acids. J was trimmed by 6 bases and V by 6 bases; bases with no gene match: 8. For the CDR3, the DNA is TGTGCCAGCAGGGTCGGACTAGCGGGAGTGGTCGAGCAGTACTTC. It yields the protein CASRVGLAGVVEQYF.

V is TRBV2 and J is TRBJ1-1, with a tentative D call TRBD1 (6 bases). Germline CDR1 reads SNHLY; CDR2 reads FYNNEI. Trimming shortened V by 2 bases and J by 4 bases, and 14 bases separated the two germline ends. The CDR3 totals 15 residues. The CDR3 here is CASSELRGPGTEAFF. The CDR3 DNA follows: TGTGCCAGCAGTGAACTGCGGGGGCCTGGCACTGAAGCTTTCTTT.

The gene calls are TRBV28 and TRBJ2-1; D is perhaps TRBD1 (6 bases). The ends were cut back, 1 base at V and 5 bases at J, with 21 bases in the middle. The CDR3 runs 18 residues. Per the germline V gene, CDR1 is MDHEN and CDR2 is SYDVKM. This chain's CDR3 is CASSLSFYRRTADNEQFF. The CDR3 DNA reads TGTGCCAGCAGTTTATCTTTCTATCGCCGGACAGCGGACAATGAGCAGTTCTTC.

Regarding this clone: This sample also contains other DNA sequences that code for the same CDR3. CDR3 DNA sequence: TGTGCCAGCAGCTTGGACAGCAATAATTCACCCCTCCACTTT. Amino acid sequence: CASSLDSNNSPLHF. J is TRBJ1-6 and V is TRBV7-8; maybe TRBD1 (6 bases). The CDR3 sequence is 14 residues long. The ends were cut back, 3 bases at V and 5 bases at J, with 8 bases in the middle. CDR1 SGHVS and CDR2 FQNEAQ come from the germline V gene.

This clone was recorded only once. The J gene is TRBJ2-7, the V gene TRBV7-9, with 8 bases lining up with TRBD1. Germline V lookup: CDR1 SEHNR, CDR2 FQNEAQ (reference sequence). V was clipped by 5 bases and J by 0 bases; unmatched bases: 3. The CDR3 consists of 14 residues. CDR3 in amino acids: CASSTGQVSYEQYF. The CDR3 DNA is TGTGCCAGCAGCACGGGACAGGTCTCCTACGAGCAGTACTTC.

This clone was seen a few times. This chain connects TRBV6-5 to TRBJ2-7, with TRBD1 as a possible D gene (6 bases). The CDR3 consists of 15 residues. V lost 7 bases, J lost 0 bases, and 16 bases lay in between. CDR1 and CDR2 (germline): MNHEY, SVGAGI. CDR3 sequence: CASNRDIGSSYEQYF. DNA of the CDR3: TGTGCCAGCAATAGGGACATTGGAAGCTCCTACGAGCAGTACTTC.